Given below is one TCR beta chain in context. Mismatch with germline at one junction end may stem from a read error. This sample is part of a study of CD8+CD57+ T cells in acquired aplastic anemia. The CDR3 contains 15 residues. Germline V gene data show CDR1 as SGHVS and CDR2 as FQNEAQ. CDR3 and TCR beta VDJ profiling relied on a genomic DNA template. TCRdb fed the reads into MiXCR, producing one record per CDR3 protein. The data contain hundreds of thousands of distinct CDR3 sequences, 55% to 70% of them seen just once; the ten biggest clones take up 3% to 4.5%. The chain has TRBV7-8 and TRBJ1-1; a possible D gene is TRBD1 (5 bases). The sequence was obtained from a human donor in good health, serving as a control. Sequencing was carried out using sorted CD4+, CD8+, or CD8+CD57+ T cells (not recorded which) from PBMCs. As DNA, the CDR3 is TGTGCCAGCAGCTTACAGGGCAGGGAGGACTCCGAAGATTTCTTT. This encodes CASSLQGREDSEDFF.